What follows are 9 T cell receptor beta chains derived from one specimen sequenced in a study of cytomegalovirus exposure and HLA in healthy donors. The PCR employed 60 Vbeta primers together with 13 Jbeta primers. TCRdb's copy holds only in-frame clones and misses some; the assay was immunoSEQ multiplex PCR. Of under 200,000 clones detected, about 59% appear once; the ten largest clones hold 2.5% to 3%. The sample comprised PBMCs. The receptors were sampled from a man between 40 and 49 years old in good health and CMV-seronegative.

The chain recombines TRBV7-2 with TRBJ2-3, with 14 bases lining up with TRBD2. The trim removed 4 bases at V and 6 bases at J, leaving 6 bases unmatched. Germline V CDR1 and CDR2: SGHTA, FQGNSA. CDR3 length: 16 residues. The CDR3 coding sequence is TGTGCCAGCAGCTACGGACTAGCGGGGGGAAGGGATACGCAGTATTTT. This codes for CASSYGLAGGRDTQYF.

About this clone: Its ends do not fully match the called genes, so a read error is possible. The chain uses TRBV7-9 and TRBJ1-2, with TRBD1 identical over 7 bases. The germline CDR1 and CDR2 sequences are SEHNR and FQNEAQ (reference sequence). The CDR3 covers 15 residues. The CDR3 DNA sequence: TGTTCCAGCAGCCTTATCGGGACAGATCTCTATGGCTACACCTTC. Its translation is CSSSLIGTDLYGYTF.

The chain uses TRBV5-1 and TRBJ2-4; TRBD2 agrees at 8 bases. The junction had 8 bases not matched to a gene; V was cut back by 6 bases and J by 6 bases. This CDR3 has 14 amino acids. The germline CDR1 and CDR2 sequences are SGHRS and YFSETQ. The CDR3 DNA sequence: TGCGCCAGCATGCCTTCGGGGGGGCTAAACATTCAGTACTTC. It yields the protein CASMPSGGLNIQYF.

The rearrangement links TRBV25-1 to TRBJ2-1, with a tentative D call TRBD2 (6 bases). V lost 2 bases to trimming and J lost 1 base, with 15 bases between them. Germline values: CDR1 MGHDK, CDR2 SYGVNS. This CDR3 is 17 amino acids long. The CDR3 DNA is TGTGCCAGCAGTGAAGGGCACTCTGGGGGGTCCTACAATGAGCAGTTCTTC. Translation: CASSEGHSGGSYNEQFF.

The rearrangement joins TRBV28 to TRBJ1-2; no clear D gene. Trimming left V 2 bases short and J 5 bases short, with 9 bases between. The CDR3 is 13 amino acids. Per the germline V gene, CDR1 is MDHEN and CDR2 is SYDVKM. The CDR3 is CASSLARLYGYTF. The CDR3 DNA reads TGTGCCAGCAGTTTAGCCAGACTGTATGGCTACACCTTC.

V usage is TRBV12-5 and J usage is TRBJ2-3, with TRBD2 identical over 9 bases. The CDR3 extends over 18 amino acids. J was trimmed by 6 bases and V by 0 bases; bases with no gene match: 13. Germline CDR1 LGHNT, CDR2 FRNRAP. The CDR3 coding sequence is TGTGCTAGTGGTTTGGTACAAGGTAGCGGGGGTCACCGGGATACGCAGTATTTT. Translation gives CASGLVQGSGGHRDTQYF. Full variable domain (missing parts from reference TRBV12-5 and TRBJ2-3): DARVTQTPRHKVTEMGQEVTMRCQPILGHNTVFWYRQTMMQGLELLAYFRNRAPLDDSGMPKDRFSAEMPDATLATLKIQPSEPRDSAVYFCASGLVQGSGGHRDTQYFGPGTRLTVL.

Only a few counts were recorded for this clone. V is TRBV20-1 and J is TRBJ2-3; 7 positions agree with TRBD1. The V segment lost 4 bases and the J segment 15 bases; nucleotides outside the gene matches: 10. This CDR3 has 11 amino acids. Per the germline V gene, CDR1 is DFQATT and CDR2 is SNEGSKA (reference sequence). The CDR3 DNA sequence: TGCAGTGCTAAGACAGGGAACGCGTGCTATTTT. Its protein product is CSAKTGNACYF.

The CDR3 region has the DNA TGTGCCAGCAGCTTAGATCCTCCTGGCAGGGCTTCCTCTGGGGCCAACGTCCTGACTTTC. Translating it yields CASSLDPPGRASSGANVLTF. The rearrangement links TRBV11-2 to TRBJ2-6; the D gene is possibly TRBD1 (5 bases). Between the trimmed V and J ends, which lost 0 bases and 0 bases, there was a span of 18 bases. The germline CDR1 and CDR2 sequences are SGHAT and FQNNGV. The CDR3 spans 20 residues.

The chain links TRBV2 to TRBJ2-5, with TRBD2 matching 9 bases. The CDR3 is 14 residues long. The ends lost 11 bases at V and 5 bases at J; junction bases unmatched: 12. The germline V gene encodes CDR1 SNHLY and CDR2 FYNNEI. The CDR3 protein is CAGSSGAKRETQYF. CDR3 nucleotide sequence: TGTGCCGGGTCTAGCGGGGCGAAAAGGGAGACCCAGTACTTC.